The 32 T cell receptor beta chains below were found in one sample sequenced in a study of T cell repertoires in cytomegalovirus infection. Their antigens are not known. TCRdb re-called the reads through MiXCR, storing one row per CDR3 protein. The sample consists of around 900,000 distinct CDR3 sequences, around 32% of them appearing once. Here the sequenced sample was cultured CD8+ T cells from PBMCs, taken from culture after CMV antigen stimulation. The receptors were sampled from a human donor in good health (CMV status not recorded). Some clones in this sample may be carry-over from other donors' samples.

The chain carries TRBV6-1 and TRBJ1-5; maybe TRBD1 (6 bases). The germline CDR1 and CDR2 sequences are MNHNS and SASEGT. CDR3 length: 16 residues. V was trimmed by 3 bases and J by 0 bases, leaving 12 bases between them. CDR3 residues: CASSDLGHLSNQPQHF. The DNA of the CDR3 is TGTGCCAGCAGTGACCTGGGACACCTTAGCAATCAGCCCCAGCATTTT.

The table lists this clonotype with a few counts. The rearrangement uses TRBV7-9 and TRBJ1-2; D gene ambiguous. Trimming took off 7 bases at V and 7 bases at J, with 7 bases between the two ends. Germline assignment: CDR1 SEHNR and CDR2 FQNEAQ (reference sequence). CDR3 length equals 10 residues. Written as DNA, the CDR3 is TGTGCCAGCAAGGTCGCTGGCTACACCTTC. Its protein is CASKVAGYTF. The complete variable domain, with remaining parts taken from reference TRBV7-9 and TRBJ1-2, reads DTGVSQNPRHKITKRGQNVTFRCDPISEHNRLYWYRQTLGQGPEFLTYFQNEAQLEKSRLLSDRFSAERPKGSFSTLEIQRTEQGDSAMYLCASKVAGYTFGSGTRLTVV.

The chain uses TRBV5-5 and TRBJ1-6; 7 bases map to TRBD1. CDR3 length equals 14 residues. V shed 4 bases and J 7 bases; nucleotides not matched to a gene: 5. CDR1 and CDR2 (germline): SGHKS, YYEKEE (reference sequence). This CDR3 is CASSQRDSNSPLHF. The DNA of the CDR3 is TGTGCCAGCAGCCAACGGGACAGCAATTCACCCCTCCACTTT.

This clonotype was recorded at least ten times. The chain combines TRBV12-3 or TRBV12-4 with TRBJ2-1; D possibly uses TRBD1 or TRBD2 (5 bases each). CDR3 length equals 16 residues. Trimming stripped 6 bases from V and 0 bases from J, with 15 bases between. CDR3 bases: TGTGCCAGCAGGCCCCGTGGGGGAAGCTCCTACAATGAGCAGTTCTTC. Translation gives CASRPRGGSSYNEQFF.

The chain has TRBV6-6 and TRBJ1-1; the match to TRBD1 covers 8 bases. CDR1 and CDR2 from the germline V gene are MNHNY and SVGAGI (reference sequence). V dropped 2 bases and J dropped 3; count of bases not matched to a gene: 5. CDR3 length: 15 residues. The CDR3, as DNA: TGTGCCAGCAGTTACGTTATGGGACAGGACACTGAAGCTTTCTTT. It is translated as CASSYVMGQDTEAFF.

This clonotype was seen a few times. The chain is built from TRBV27 and TRBJ2-7; D is ambiguous. From germline, CDR1 is MNHEY and CDR2 SMNVEV (reference sequence). The CDR3 consists of 15 residues. V lost 6 bases to trimming and J lost 2 bases, with 17 bases between them. The CDR3 bases are TGTGCCAGCAGCCGGGTCTCCCTCTATGCCTACGAGCAGTACTTC. This codes for CASSRVSLYAYEQYF.

This clonotype has only a few counts. The chain couples TRBV6-1 to TRBJ2-3, with 9 bases matching TRBD2. This CDR3 is built from 15 residues. Germline values: CDR1 MNHNS, CDR2 SASEGT. Trimming at V came to 2 bases and at J to 3 bases, leaving 3 bases not matched to a gene. Here the CDR3 reads CASSERGLATDTQYF. The CDR3 DNA reads as TGTGCCAGCAGTGAAAGGGGACTAGCAACAGATACGCAGTATTTT.

CDR3 sequence reads: CASSYTGPGEQYV. CDR3 coding DNA: TGTGCCAGCAGTTATACAGGTCCAGGGGAGCAGTACGTC. The rearrangement joins TRBV6-6 to TRBJ2-7; D is perhaps TRBD1 (5 bases). With 3 bases removed from V and 7 bases from J, the gap between germline ends came to 13 bases. Germline assignment: CDR1 MNHNY and CDR2 SVGAGI (reference sequence). The CDR3 totals 13 residues.

The rearrangement joins TRBV7-3 to TRBJ2-3; 9 bases are shared with TRBD2. Germline-derived CDR1 and CDR2 are SGHTA and FQGTGA. The CDR3 sequence is 16 residues long. The ends lost 1 base at V and 4 bases at J; junction bases unmatched: 6. CDR3 loop: CASSLRSAGGADTQYF. The CDR3 bases are TGTGCCAGCAGCTTAAGATCGGCGGGGGGGGCAGATACGCAGTATTTT.

This clonotype has only a few counts. CDR3 DNA: TGTGCCAGCAGTGGCGGGACTAGCGGGGGGGACGTGCGGCCTAGCACAGATACGCAGTATTTT. This gives the protein CASSGGTSGGDVRPSTDTQYF. V gene TRBV2 combines with J gene TRBJ2-3, with 16 bases fitting TRBD2. The CDR3 loop spans 21 amino acids. Germline values: CDR1 SNHLY, CDR2 FYNNEI. Trimming at V came to 4 bases and at J to 0 bases, leaving 13 bases not matched to a gene.

The CDR3 DNA follows: TGCGCCAGCAGCCAAGACCCGGGCGGACCTGCTGAAGCTTTCTTT. Translating gives CASSQDPGGPAEAFF. This chain links TRBV4-1 with TRBJ1-1; D gene uncertain. Germline V CDR1 and CDR2: MGHRA, YSYEKL. The CDR3 length is 15 residues. Trimming shortened V by 0 bases and J by 6 bases, and 14 bases separated the two germline ends.

V gene TRBV2 combines with J gene TRBJ1-2, with D unclear. The V gene's germline CDR1 is SNHLY and CDR2 FYNNEI. The CDR3 extends over 12 amino acids. Trimming took 6 bases from V and 2 from J, leaving 7 bases between them. CDR3 nucleotide sequence: TGTGCCAGCAGGGACCAGAACTATGGCTACACCTTC. Translation gives CASRDQNYGYTF.

This clonotype was detected only once. The gene calls are TRBV15 and TRBJ2-7; a weak D match, TRBD2 (6 bases). CDR1 and CDR2 (germline): LNHNV, YYDKDF (reference sequence). The CDR3 is 14 residues long. The ends were cut back, 6 bases at V and 5 bases at J, with 17 bases in the middle. The CDR3 protein is CATSLGGMPHEQYV. The CDR3 DNA reads as TGTGCCACCAGTTTGGGGGGAATGCCCCACGAGCAGTACGTC.

This clonotype showed up just once. Sequence at one end of the junction differs from germline and may be a read error. The chain employs TRBV5-6 and TRBJ2-2; D is ambiguous. The CDR3 is made up of 13 amino acids. In germline, CDR1 is SGHDT, CDR2 YYEEEE. CDR3 residues: CVSSPLNGGELFF. DNA for the CDR3: TGTGTCAGCAGCCCCCTTAACGGCGGGGAGCTGTTTTTT.

The chain employs TRBV2 and TRBJ1-2; D call uncertain. The CDR3 loop spans 12 amino acids. Per the germline V gene, CDR1 is SNHLY and CDR2 is FYNNEI. Trimming cost V 7 bases and J 6 bases, with 12 bases left between them. In nucleotides, the CDR3 is TGTGCCAGCATCCCTGGGTTCGATGGCTACACCTTC. It is translated as CASIPGFDGYTF. Drawing the rest from reference TRBV2 and TRBJ1-2, the complete variable domain is EPEVTQTPSHQVTQMGQEVILRCVPISNHLYFYWYRQILGQKVEFLVSFYNNEISEKSEIFDDQFSVERPDGSNFTLKIRSTKLEDSAMYFCASIPGFDGYTFGSGTRLTVV.

This clonotype came up once. The chain combines TRBV2 with TRBJ1-1, with D uncertain. Germline V gene sequence: CDR1 SNHLY, CDR2 FYNNEI. The V gene lost 6 bases and the J gene lost 6 bases, with 8 bases spanning the gap. The length of the CDR3 is 11 residues. CDR3 DNA sequence: TGTGCCAGCAGGACGTTTCCTGAAGCTTTCTTT. Amino acids: CASRTFPEAFF.

In its sample, this clonotype was seen many times. The genes are TRBV15 and TRBJ1-1, with TRBD1 matching 7 bases. The CDR3 consists of 14 residues. Per the germline V gene, CDR1 is LNHNV and CDR2 is YYDKDF (reference sequence). J lost 5 bases, V lost 5 bases, and 8 bases had no gene match. CDR3 sequence: CATSWNRGVTEAFF. The CDR3 bases are TGTGCCACCAGCTGGAACAGGGGAGTGACTGAAGCTTTCTTT.

This clonotype occurred many times. J is TRBJ2-3 and V is TRBV12-3 or TRBV12-4, with 9 bases lining up with TRBD2. V shed 6 bases, J shed 1 base, and the junction held 2 bases outside the gene matches. The CDR3 length is 14 residues. CDR3 in DNA: TGTGCCAGCAGCGGCGGGGGGGGCACAGATACGCAGTATTTT. This gives the protein CASSGGGGTDTQYF.

This sequence joins TRBV7-9 and TRBJ1-2, with D possibly matching TRBD1 (6 bases). V was shortened by 5 bases and J by 4 bases, with 20 bases between the two germline ends. CDR3 size: 16 residues. Germline-derived CDR1 and CDR2 are SEHNR and FQNEAQ (reference sequence). CDR3: CASSTSLAGDLYGYTF. Here the CDR3 DNA reads TGTGCCAGCAGCACCTCGCTCGCAGGGGACCTCTATGGCTACACCTTC.

The table lists this clonotype with many counts. V and J are TRBV7-2 and TRBJ1-6; D ambiguous. V lost 3 bases to trimming and J lost 4 bases, with 10 bases between them. There are 15 residues in the CDR3. Germline CDR1 SGHTA, CDR2 FQGNSA. CDR3 DNA: TGTGCCAGCAGCTTTGGTCAGACGTATAATTCACCCCTCCACTTT. It is translated as CASSFGQTYNSPLHF.

The sample holds many counts of this clonotype. The gene calls are TRBV7-2 and TRBJ2-1; the D is unclear. Germline V gene sequence: CDR1 SGHTA, CDR2 FQGNSA. V dropped 5 bases and J dropped 5 bases, with 10 bases sitting between them. CDR3 length: 13 residues. The CDR3 DNA follows: TGTGCCAGCAGCCCTAGGGTCGACAATGAGCAGTTCTTC. Protein sequence: CASSPRVDNEQFF.

In its sample, this clonotype was seen a few times. The V and J genes are TRBV25-1 and TRBJ1-1, with a tentative D call TRBD1 (5 bases). Per the germline V gene, CDR1 is MGHDK and CDR2 is SYGVNS. The CDR3 sequence is 11 residues long. Trimming pared 5 bases from V and 6 bases from J, leaving 7 bases between. In DNA, the CDR3 is TGTGCCAGCAGTATGACAGCTGAAGCTTTCTTT. Encoded protein: CASSMTAEAFF.

The V call is TRBV5-6, the J call TRBJ2-7; 7 nucleotides match TRBD1. Looked up from germline, CDR1 is SGHDT and CDR2 is YYEEEE. The V segment lost 1 base and the J segment 4 bases; nucleotides outside the gene matches: 5. This CDR3 contains 14 residues. This chain's CDR3 is CASSLKARGYEQYV. The DNA of the CDR3 is TGTGCCAGCAGCTTGAAGGCCAGGGGGTACGAGCAGTACGTC.

The chain is built from TRBV12-3 or TRBV12-4 and TRBJ2-7, with D possibly TRBD1 on 5 matching bases. V lost 2 bases, J lost 3 bases, and 11 bases lay in between. This CDR3 spans 14 amino acids. CDR3 residues: CASSLNRRYYEQYF. For the CDR3, the DNA is TGTGCCAGCAGTTTAAACAGGCGGTACTACGAGCAGTACTTC.

This clonotype was observed a few times. V is TRBV19 and J is TRBJ1-1, with D perhaps TRBD1 (6 bases). This CDR3 is built from 17 residues. Trimming removed 4 bases from V and 1 base from J, with 19 bases in between. Germline V gene sequence: CDR1 LNHDA, CDR2 SQIVND (reference sequence). DNA for the CDR3: TGTGCCAGTAGTACCCCCCGGGGGCTTGGGGGGAACACTGAAGCTTTCTTT. As protein: CASSTPRGLGGNTEAFF.

This clonotype was observed a few times. The chain combines TRBV27 with TRBJ2-2; 10 bases are a match to TRBD1. After removal of 6 bases from V and 0 bases from J, the junction contained 19 bases not matched to a gene. The CDR3 is made up of 21 amino acids. Germline values: CDR1 MNHEY, CDR2 SMNVEV (reference sequence). The CDR3 is CASSTLLGGTGESPNTGELFF. For the CDR3, the DNA is TGTGCCAGCAGCACGTTATTAGGGGGGACAGGGGAGTCCCCGAACACCGGGGAGCTGTTTTTT.

A word on this clonotype: This clone may be a read error of a much larger clone one base away. The chain has TRBV7-8 and TRBJ2-3; TRBD1 agrees at 9 bases. The CDR3 is 16 residues long. Germline lookup yields CDR1 SGHVS and CDR2 FQNEAQ. CDR3 nucleotide sequence: TGTGCCAACAGCCTAACAGGGGGCGCCGGCACAGATACGCAGTATTTT. This sequence encodes CANSLTGGAGTDTQYF.

This CDR3 is CASSGGHSNQPQHF. In nucleotides, the CDR3 is TGTGCCAGCAGTGGGGGTCATAGCAATCAGCCCCAGCATTTT. The V gene is TRBV7-9, the J gene TRBJ1-5; TRBD1 might be the D (5 bases). Germline CDR1 is SEHNR and CDR2 is FQNEAQ (reference sequence). The CDR3 extends over 14 amino acids. V was trimmed by 6 bases and J by 0 bases, leaving 9 bases between them.

On this clonotype: This sequence may be a read error, since a much larger clone differs from it by one base. The rearrangement links TRBV7-6 to TRBJ2-1, with D possibly TRBD1 on 5 matching bases. Germline V gives CDR1 SGHVS, CDR2 FNYEAQ. This CDR3 has 14 residues. CDR3 in amino acids: CPSSRQWGPDEQFF. The CDR3 DNA reads TGTCCCAGCAGCCGTCAGTGGGGCCCCGATGAGCAGTTCTTC.

The chain joins TRBV25-1 to TRBJ2-1; D not resolved. Germline assignment: CDR1 MGHDK and CDR2 SYGVNS. The CDR3 totals 19 residues. Trimming removed 2 bases from V and 0 bases from J, with 20 bases in between. In nucleotides, the CDR3 is TGTGCCAGCAGTGAAGCCCTATCGGCCCAGAAGGGCTCCTACAATGAGCAGTTCTTC. Protein product: CASSEALSAQKGSYNEQFF.

This chain connects TRBV19 to TRBJ1-4; D gene ambiguous. The CDR3 extends over 14 amino acids. The V gene's germline CDR1 is LNHDA and CDR2 SQIVND (reference sequence). Trimming cost V 5 bases and J 6 bases, with 13 bases left between them. The DNA of the CDR3 is TGTGCCAGTAGTGTGGACGGTCTGGATGAAAAACTGTTTTTT. Translating gives CASSVDGLDEKLFF.

There are a few counts of this clonotype. This chain uses TRBV6-2 or TRBV6-3 with TRBJ2-5; D gene uncertain. Looked up from germline, CDR1 is MNHEY and CDR2 is SVGEGT. This CDR3 contains 14 residues. Deletions cut 0 bases from V and 2 bases from J, with 7 bases between. The CDR3 DNA sequence: TGTGCCAGCAGTTACTCCGAGCAGCAAGAGACCCAGTACTTC. Translating it yields CASSYSEQQETQYF.